This T cell receptor (beta chain) emerged from a study of T cells in Graves' hyperthyroidism and ophthalmopathy. Study-wide results and limits: Ophthalmopathy and stable hyperthyroidism were separated by a 13 V-J model. In the blood, most expanded thyroid clonotypes above 0.001 appeared as well.

About this clonotype itself: Its specificity is unknown.

This CDR3 contains 15 residues. With V trimmed by 5 bases and J by 6 bases, 8 bases remained unmatched. There were TCR beta CDR3 regions amplified from RNA transcripts. The HTBI primer set served for first-round RT-PCR of the TCR CDR3. TCRdb used MiXCR to reprocess the multiplex PCR reads, holding one entry per CDR3 protein. The sample holds 640,000 or so distinct CDR3 sequences, around 15% seen once. Uncontrolled infection, other autoimmune disease, pregnancy or lactation excluded patients. Out of 8.5 to 10 ml of fresh peripheral blood came the PBMCs. Input material: blood. The clonotype comes from a woman in her forties with Graves' ophthalmopathy. The rearrangement joins TRBV12-3 or TRBV12-4 to TRBJ1-5; 9 bases map to TRBD1. The CDR3: CASSKDRGSTQPQHF. CDR3 in DNA: TGTGCCAGCAGTAAGGACAGGGGATCCACTCAGCCCCAGCATTTT.